A selection of T cell receptor beta chains follows, all from one sample in a study of shared clonotypes between healthy human individuals. Here immunoSEQ multiplex PCR was the method, and the copy in TCRdb shows in-frame clones only, minus some. The sample records approximately 980,000 clones, around three quarters being singletons. The sequenced sample consisted of memory CD4+ T cells sorted from blood. Receptors were obtained from a man aged 18 to 35 in good health. Both conserved end residues are part of each CDR3. The order of the fields is CDR3 length, J gene, V gene, clone size, D gene, CDR3 protein, CDR3 DNA. The D gene is left open where the match is weak. A row's size may be missing; if present it is once, few, many or a size class.

>15|TRBJ2-7|TRBV7-2|NA|TRBD2
CASAWDGTNSYEQYF
TGTGCCAGCGCTTGGGACGGGACTAACTCCTACGAGCAGTACTTC
>15|TRBJ1-1|TRBV19|NA|TRBD1
CASSQPRGQNTEAFF
TGTGCCAGTAGCCAGCCCAGGGGGCAGAACACTGAAGCTTTCTTT
>12|TRBJ1-5|TRBV30|NA|NA
CAWSVAIGPQHF
TGTGCCTGGAGTGTCGCAATAGGACCCCAGCATTTT
>16|TRBJ2-3|TRBV7-8|NA|NA
CASAIRWESSTDTQYF
TGTGCCAGCGCGATCCGTTGGGAATCTAGCACAGATACGCAGTATTTT
>15|TRBJ1-2|TRBV6-1|NA|NA
CASSPDRLHNYGYTF
TGTGCCAGCAGTCCCGACAGACTCCACAACTATGGCTACACCTTC
>15|TRBJ2-3|TRBV2|once|TRBD2
CASRELAANTDTQYF
TGTGCCAGCAGGGAGCTAGCGGCGAACACAGATACGCAGTATTTT
>18|TRBJ2-6|TRBV11-2|NA|NA
CASSLYRRDASGANVLTF
TGTGCCAGCAGCTTATACCGACGGGACGCCTCTGGGGCCAACGTCCTGACTTTC
>10|TRBJ2-2|TRBV6-1|NA|NA
CANRSGELFF
TGTGCCAACCGGAGCGGGGAGCTGTTTTTT
>18|TRBJ2-5|TRBV5-1|NA|TRBD2
CASSPKGLAGGPGKTQYF
TGCGCCAGCAGCCCAAAAGGACTAGCGGGAGGGCCTGGGAAGACCCAGTACTTC
>17|TRBJ1-3|TRBV5-6|NA|TRBD1
CASSDRGVFSSGNTIYF
TGTGCCAGCTCGGACAGGGGGGTATTCTCTTCTGGAAACACCATATATTTT
>15|TRBJ2-6|TRBV25-1|NA|NA
CASSDVGDGANVLTF
TGTGCCAGCAGTGATGTGGGGGATGGGGCCAACGTCCTGACTTTC
>14|TRBJ2-7|TRBV2|NA|TRBD1
CASSDGTGTYEQYF
TGTGCCAGCAGTGATGGGACAGGGACCTACGAGCAGTACTTC
>15|TRBJ2-1|TRBV6-4|NA|NA
CASSPGTLGYNEQFF
TGTGCCAGCAGTCCCGGGACACTCGGCTACAATGAGCAGTTCTTC
>14|TRBJ2-7|TRBV27|NA|TRBD2
CASSLTSGADEQYF
TGTGCCAGCAGTTTGACTAGCGGGGCAGACGAGCAGTACTTC
>15|TRBJ2-1|TRBV21-1|once|NA
CASSFLAGEVYEQFF
TGTGCCAGCAGCTTTTTAGCGGGAGAAGTATATGAGCAGTTCTTC
>12|TRBJ1-4|TRBV30|NA|NA
CAWRRYNEKLFF
TGTGCCTGGAGGCGGTACAATGAAAAACTGTTTTTT
>10|TRBJ1-1|TRBV28|once|NA
CASMDRQAFF
TGTGCCAGCATGGACCGGCAGGCTTTCTTT
>13|TRBJ2-1|TRBV27|few|NA
CASSFRAGPEQFF
TGTGCCAGCAGTTTTCGGGCAGGGCCTGAGCAGTTCTTC
>15|TRBJ1-6|TRBV18|NA|NA
CASSPGADYNSPLHF
TGTGCCAGCTCACCCGGGGCAGATTATAATTCACCCCTCCACTTT
>12|TRBJ2-5|TRBV7-2|NA|TRBD2
CASSLAGRGQYF
TGTGCCAGCAGCTTAGCAGGGAGGGGCCAGTACTTC
>13|TRBJ1-6|TRBV5-1|NA|NA
CASSEGANSPLHF
TGCGCCAGCAGCGAGGGAGCTAATTCACCCCTCCACTTT
>15|TRBJ1-1|TRBV2|once|NA
CASSGYRVDDTEAFF
TGTGCCAGCAGCGGGTACAGGGTGGATGACACTGAAGCTTTCTTT
>14|TRBJ2-5|TRBV5-1|NA|NA
CASRYEGVQETQYF
TGCGCCAGCAGATATGAAGGGGTTCAAGAGACCCAGTACTTC
>14|TRBJ2-3|TRBV11-3|NA|TRBD2
CASSSGGTTDTQYF
TGTGCCAGCAGTAGCGGGGGGACCACAGATACGCAGTATTTT
>15|TRBJ1-6|TRBV19|few|TRBD1
CATRRDRVDNSPLHF
TGTGCCACCAGGCGGGACAGGGTCGATAATTCACCCCTCCACTTT
>12|TRBJ1-5|TRBV6-1|few|NA
CASSRDYQPQHF
TGTGCCAGCAGTCGAGATTATCAGCCCCAGCATTTT
>15|TRBJ1-6|TRBV5-6|NA|TRBD1
CASSLGQLYNSLLHF
TGTGCCAGCAGCCTGGGACAGCTCTATAATTCACTCCTCCACTTT
>15|TRBJ1-3|TRBV5-1|NA|NA
CASKGQGIGGNTIYF
TGCGCCAGCAAAGGTCAGGGAATCGGTGGAAACACCATATATTTT
>13|TRBJ1-2|TRBV7-9|NA|TRBD1
CASSARTGYGYTF
TGTGCCAGCAGCGCCCGGACAGGATATGGCTACACCTTC